This entry features one T cell receptor (beta chain) sequence. An end of the junction does not agree with germline; a read error may underlie this. Measured with immunoSEQ multiplex PCR; TCRdb has only the in-frame clones, and not every one. Among roughly 890,000 clones listed, 90% to 95% were seen once. The sample belongs to a study of shared clonotypes between healthy human individuals. The V gene's germline CDR1 is SSHAT and CDR2 FNYEAQ (reference sequence). CDR3 length: 13 amino acids. The naive CD8 subset, CD45RO-negative cells positively selected for CCR7, excluded terminally differentiated effector memory CD45RA+ cells.

The TCR originated in a man aged 25 to 45 in good health. Sample: naive CD8+ T cells sorted from blood. J is TRBJ2-5 and V is TRBV7-7, with D uncertain. For the CDR3, the DNA is TGTGCTAGCAGCTTATACATCCAAGAGACCCAGTACTTC. Translated, it gives CASSLYIQETQYF.